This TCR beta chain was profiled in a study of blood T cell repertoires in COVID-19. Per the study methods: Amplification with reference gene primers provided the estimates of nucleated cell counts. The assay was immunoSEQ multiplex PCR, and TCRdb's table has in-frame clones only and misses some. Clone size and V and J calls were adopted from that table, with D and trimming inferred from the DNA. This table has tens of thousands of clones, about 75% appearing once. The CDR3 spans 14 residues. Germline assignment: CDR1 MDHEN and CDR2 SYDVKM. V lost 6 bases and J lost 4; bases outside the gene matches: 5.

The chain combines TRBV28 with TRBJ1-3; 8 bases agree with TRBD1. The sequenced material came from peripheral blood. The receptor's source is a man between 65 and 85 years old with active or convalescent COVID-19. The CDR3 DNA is TGTGCCAGCAGCGCGACAGGGGCGGGAAACACCATATATTTT. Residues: CASSATGAGNTIYF.